This T cell receptor beta chain was sequenced in a study of blood T cell repertoires in COVID-19. Study summary: Acute-phase and convalescent COVID-19 samples originated in the United States, Italy and Spain. From T cells, B-cell-depleted T cells, or PBMCs came the material, which was cDNA or gDNA.

The germline V gene encodes CDR1 MNHNY and CDR2 SVGAGI (reference sequence). The junction had 7 bases not matched to a gene; V was cut back by 4 bases and J by 2 bases. The CDR3 loop spans 16 amino acids. In the study's own analysis: Estimates of nucleated cell counts were drawn from the amplification of reference gene primers. Measured with immunoSEQ multiplex PCR; TCRdb has only the in-frame clones, and not every one. That table supplies the V and J calls and clone size; D and trimming were determined from the DNA. This table has some 40,000 clones, 91% appearing once. The sample taken for sequencing was peripheral blood. The chain links TRBV6-6 to TRBJ1-5; 8 bases agree with TRBD1. The sequence was obtained from a woman aged 30 to 39 in a cohort sampled during active COVID-19. The CDR3 sequence: CASSFPSTGGNQPQHF. The CDR3 nucleotides read TGTGCCAGCAGTTTCCCTTCGACAGGGGGCAATCAGCCCCAGCATTTT.